These 10 T cell receptor beta chains came from one sample sequenced in a study of blood T cell repertoires in COVID-19. Assay used: immunoSEQ multiplex PCR; TCRdb lists only in-frame clones, some missing. This sample yields about 350,000 clones, of which roughly 90% are seen a single time; approximately 1% belongs to the top ten. The source material was PBMCs or T cells enriched from blood (not recorded which). Receptors were obtained from a woman in her twenties or thirties who had been exposed to COVID-19.

This chain uses TRBV7-9 with TRBJ2-7; tentatively, D is TRBD2 (6 bases). Per the germline V gene, CDR1 is SEHNR and CDR2 is FQNEAQ (reference sequence). This CDR3 region has 15 residues. V was cut by 3 bases and J by 6 bases, with 18 bases left in between. CDR3 nucleotide sequence: TGTGCCAGCAGCTTTTGGGGACTTGAGTCGGCCGAGCAGTACTTC. Translation gives CASSFWGLESAEQYF.

V and J are TRBV19 and TRBJ2-6, with D tentatively TRBD1 (6 bases). CDR1 and CDR2 (germline): LNHDA, SQIVND (reference sequence). The CDR3 spans 16 residues. With 7 bases removed from V and 0 bases from J, the gap between germline ends came to 13 bases. DNA of the CDR3: TGTGCCAGTACCTACCGACAGGCCTCTGGGGCCAACGTCCTGACTTTC. Protein sequence: CASTYRQASGANVLTF.

The chain combines TRBV5-1 with TRBJ2-1, with D possibly TRBD1 on 6 matching bases. The V and J ends lost 3 bases and 4 bases respectively, with 20 bases between them. The CDR3 loop spans 17 amino acids. CDR1 and CDR2 from the germline V gene are SGHRS and YFSETQ. The CDR3 spells CASSSTTTGRWYNEQFF. The DNA of the CDR3 is TGCGCCAGCAGCTCCACTACTACAGGGAGATGGTACAATGAGCAGTTCTTC. Full variable domain (missing parts from reference TRBV5-1 and TRBJ2-1): KAGVTQTPRYLIKTRGQQVTLSCSPISGHRSVSWYQQTPGQGLQFLFEYFSETQRNKGNFPGRFSGRQFSNSRSEMNVSTLELGDSALYLCASSSTTTGRWYNEQFFGPGTRLTVL.

V is TRBV6-5 and J is TRBJ2-1, with 8 positions matching TRBD2. The germline gives CDR1 MNHEY, CDR2 SVGAGI. The CDR3 is made up of 14 amino acids. V gave up 4 bases and J gave up 7 bases; unmatched junction bases: 6. CDR3 DNA sequence: TGTGCCAGCAGTTGGGGACTAGTAGCGAATGAGCAGTTCTTC. Its translation: CASSWGLVANEQFF.

The chain links TRBV28 to TRBJ2-2, with TRBD2 matching over 10 bases. The V gene end was trimmed by 3 bases and the J gene end by 5 bases; junction bases not matched to a gene: 6. The CDR3 has 16 amino acids. Germline-derived CDR1 and CDR2 are MDHEN and SYDVKM. CDR3: CASSFLPSGSTGELFF. Here the CDR3 DNA reads TGTGCCAGCAGTTTTCTTCCTAGCGGGAGTACCGGGGAGCTGTTTTTT.

The chain couples TRBV27 to TRBJ2-1; possibly TRBD2 for D (6 bases). Germline loops: CDR1 MNHEY, CDR2 SMNVEV (reference sequence). The CDR3 loop spans 17 amino acids. Trimming took off 4 bases at V and 11 bases at J, with 27 bases between the two ends. The CDR3 bases are TGTGCCAGCAGTTCTCAACTAGCTCGGGCTAGAGTGGGGCAGCAGTTCTTC. Translating it yields CASSSQLARARVGQQFF.

This clone occurred once. The V and J genes are TRBV18 and TRBJ2-6; D is uncertain. The CDR3 length is 18 residues. Germline V gives CDR1 KGHSH, CDR2 LQKENI. V lost 2 bases and J lost 0, with 14 bases in between. The CDR3 reads CASSPNTAPSSGANVLTF. In DNA form, the CDR3 reads TGTGCCAGCTCACCAAATACAGCTCCGAGCTCTGGGGCCAACGTCCTGACTTTC.

The rearrangement uses TRBV6-5 and TRBJ2-5; 9 nucleotides align to TRBD1. This CDR3 region has 15 residues. Germline CDR1 MNHEY, CDR2 SVGAGI. V gave up 7 bases and J gave up 4 bases; unmatched junction bases: 10. The CDR3 protein is CASMIGTGRLETQYF. The CDR3 DNA is TGTGCCAGCATGATAGGGACAGGGAGATTAGAGACCCAGTACTTC.

The rearrangement joins TRBV24-1 to TRBJ2-1, with D possibly matching TRBD2 (5 bases). This CDR3 is 17 amino acids long. V was pared by 0 bases and J by 2 bases, with 13 bases between. Germline assignment: CDR1 KGHDR and CDR2 SFDVKD. CDR3 sequence (DNA): TGTGCCACCAGTGATTTGCGGTCGGGGTCCACCTACAATGAGCAGTTCTTC. Its protein product is CATSDLRSGSTYNEQFF.

The V gene is TRBV10-2, the J gene TRBJ2-5; a possible D gene is TRBD1 (8 bases). CDR1 is WSHSY and CDR2 is SAAADI in the germline V gene. This CDR3 has 12 residues. Trimming cost V 6 bases and J 5 bases, with 10 bases left between them. DNA of the CDR3: TGCGCCAGCAGACAGGGGGGGGAGACCCAGTACTTC. Protein sequence: CASRQGGETQYF.